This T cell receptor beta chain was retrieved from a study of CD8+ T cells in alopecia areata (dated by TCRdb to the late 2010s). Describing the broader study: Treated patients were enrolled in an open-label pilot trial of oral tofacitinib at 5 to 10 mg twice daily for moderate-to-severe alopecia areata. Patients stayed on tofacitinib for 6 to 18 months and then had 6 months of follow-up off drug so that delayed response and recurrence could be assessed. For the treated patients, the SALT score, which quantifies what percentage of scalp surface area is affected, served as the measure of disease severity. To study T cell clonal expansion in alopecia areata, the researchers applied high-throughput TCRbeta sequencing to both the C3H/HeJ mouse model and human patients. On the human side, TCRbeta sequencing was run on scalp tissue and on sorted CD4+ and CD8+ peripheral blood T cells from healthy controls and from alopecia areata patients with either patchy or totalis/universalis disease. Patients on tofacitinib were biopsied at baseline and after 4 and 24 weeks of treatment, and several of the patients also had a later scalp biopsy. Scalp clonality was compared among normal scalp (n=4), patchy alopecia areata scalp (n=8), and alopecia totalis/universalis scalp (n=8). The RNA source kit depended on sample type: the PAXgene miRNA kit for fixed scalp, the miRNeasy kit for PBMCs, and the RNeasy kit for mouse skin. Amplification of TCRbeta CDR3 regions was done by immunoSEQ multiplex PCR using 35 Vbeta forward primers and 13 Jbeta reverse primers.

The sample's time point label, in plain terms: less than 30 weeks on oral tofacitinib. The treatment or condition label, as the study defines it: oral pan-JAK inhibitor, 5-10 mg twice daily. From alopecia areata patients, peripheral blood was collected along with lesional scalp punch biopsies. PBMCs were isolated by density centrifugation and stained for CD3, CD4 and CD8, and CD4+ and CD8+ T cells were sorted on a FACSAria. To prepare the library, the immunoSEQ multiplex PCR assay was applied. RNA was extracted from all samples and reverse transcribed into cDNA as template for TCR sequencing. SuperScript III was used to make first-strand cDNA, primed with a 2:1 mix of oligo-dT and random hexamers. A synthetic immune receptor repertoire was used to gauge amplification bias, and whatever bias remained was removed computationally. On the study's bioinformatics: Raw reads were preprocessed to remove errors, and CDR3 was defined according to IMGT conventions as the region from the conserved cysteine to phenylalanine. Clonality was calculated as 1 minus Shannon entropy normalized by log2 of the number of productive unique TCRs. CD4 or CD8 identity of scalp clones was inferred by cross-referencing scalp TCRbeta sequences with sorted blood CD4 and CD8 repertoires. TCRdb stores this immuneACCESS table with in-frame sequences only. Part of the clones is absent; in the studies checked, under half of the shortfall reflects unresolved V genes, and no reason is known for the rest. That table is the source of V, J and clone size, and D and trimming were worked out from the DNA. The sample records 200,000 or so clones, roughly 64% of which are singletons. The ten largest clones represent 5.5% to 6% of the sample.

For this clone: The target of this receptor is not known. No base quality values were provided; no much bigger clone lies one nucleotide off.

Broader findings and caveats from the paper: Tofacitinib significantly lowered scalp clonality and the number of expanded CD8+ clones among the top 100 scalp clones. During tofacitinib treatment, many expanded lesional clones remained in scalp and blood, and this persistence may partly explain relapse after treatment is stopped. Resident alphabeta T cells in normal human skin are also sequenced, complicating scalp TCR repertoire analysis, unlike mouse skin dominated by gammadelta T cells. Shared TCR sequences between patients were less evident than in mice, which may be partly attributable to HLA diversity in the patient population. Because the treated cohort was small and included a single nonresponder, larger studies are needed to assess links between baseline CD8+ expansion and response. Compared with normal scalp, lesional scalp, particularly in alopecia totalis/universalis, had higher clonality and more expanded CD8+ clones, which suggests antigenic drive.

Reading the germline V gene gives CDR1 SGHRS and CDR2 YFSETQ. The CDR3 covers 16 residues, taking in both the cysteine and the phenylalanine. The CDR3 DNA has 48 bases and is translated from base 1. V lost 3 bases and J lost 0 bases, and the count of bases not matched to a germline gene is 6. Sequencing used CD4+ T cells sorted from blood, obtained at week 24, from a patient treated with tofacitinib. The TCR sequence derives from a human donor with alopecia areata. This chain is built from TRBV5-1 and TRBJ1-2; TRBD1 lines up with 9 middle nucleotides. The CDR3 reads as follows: CASSSGQGSANYGYTF. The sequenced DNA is TGCGCCAGCAGCTCGGGACAGGGATCAGCTAACTATGGCTACACCTTC.